Following are 8 T cell receptor beta chains from one sample sequenced in a study of T cell responses to AZD1222 COVID-19 vaccine. Sequencing was performed with immunoSEQ multiplex PCR; in TCRdb, only in-frame clones are kept and a portion is missing. The profile covers 75,000 to 100,000 clones, with roughly 89% appearing a single time and over 7.5% taken by the ten largest. Source: peripheral blood, taken on day 0 of AZD1222 vaccination. All receptors derive from an adult in good health.

The V and J genes are TRBV21-1 and TRBJ1-2. TRBV21-1 is annotated as a pseudogene. The CDR3 consists of 15 residues. In nucleotides, the CDR3 is TGTGCCAGCAGCAAAGGAGGCAGACGGATGGACGGCTACACCTTC. Residues: CASSKGGRRMDGYTF.

This rearrangement joins TRBV9 to TRBJ2-1; D gene ambiguous. V was cut by 0 bases and J by 9 bases, with 10 bases left in between. The CDR3 contains 13 residues. CDR1 is SGDLS, CDR2 YYNGEE, per germline. CDR3 in amino acids: CASSVAQATEQFF. CDR3 coding DNA: TGTGCCAGCAGCGTAGCTCAGGCGACTGAGCAGTTCTTC.

The rearrangement uses TRBV27 and TRBJ1-6; perhaps TRBD1 as D (6 bases). CDR3 length: 14 residues. V lost 4 bases and J 5 bases, leaving 9 bases between the germline ends. CDR1 MNHEY and CDR2 SMNVEV come from the germline V gene (reference sequence). CDR3 bases: TGTGCCAGCAGTTCCACAGGGAATAATTCACCCCTCCACTTT. It codes for CASSSTGNNSPLHF.

The CDR3 coding sequence is TGTGCCAGCAGTCCGGGGGGGACGAACACCGGGGAGCTGTTTTTT. Protein sequence: CASSPGGTNTGELFF. V usage is TRBV6-5 and J usage is TRBJ2-2; 8 bases fit TRBD2. Germline V gene data show CDR1 as MNHEY and CDR2 as SVGAGI. Trimming at V came to 5 bases and at J to 0 bases, leaving 2 bases not matched to a gene. The CDR3 extends over 15 amino acids.

The rearrangement joins TRBV5-1 to TRBJ1-1; D gene unclear. The germline V gene has CDR1 SGHRS and CDR2 YFSETQ. The CDR3 runs 14 residues. The V end lost 3 bases, the J end lost 6 bases, and 15 bases lay between the germline ends. The CDR3, as DNA: TGCGCCAGCAGCTCGCTCGCGGGTTCCTCTGAAGCTTTCTTT. Residues: CASSSLAGSSEAFF.

CDR3 bases: TGCGCCAGCGCACCTAGCGACACGAAGGCAGATACGCAGTATTTT. Translating gives CASAPSDTKADTQYF. This chain connects TRBV5-1 to TRBJ2-3; maybe TRBD2 (6 bases). V dropped 7 bases and J dropped 4 bases, with 19 bases sitting between them. Germline values: CDR1 SGHRS, CDR2 YFSETQ. CDR3 length: 15 amino acids. The whole variable domain, filled in from reference TRBV5-1 and TRBJ2-3, reads KAGVTQTPRYLIKTRGQQVTLSCSPISGHRSVSWYQQTPGQGLQFLFEYFSETQRNKGNFPGRFSGRQFSNSRSEMNVSTLELGDSALYLCASAPSDTKADTQYFGPGTRLTVL.

V usage is TRBV27 and J usage is TRBJ1-2, with D unclear. This CDR3 comprises 14 residues. Trimming cost V 6 bases and J 2 bases, with 13 bases left between them. From germline, CDR1 is MNHEY and CDR2 SMNVEV (reference sequence). The CDR3 nucleotides read TGTGCCAGCAGCCAGCAGGCTGCCAACTATGGCTACACCTTC. Protein sequence: CASSQQAANYGYTF.

This clone was recorded only once. This chain links TRBV7-2 with TRBJ1-2; D remains ambiguous. The germline V gene encodes CDR1 SGHTA and CDR2 FQGNSA. V was cut by 5 bases and J by 1 base, with 14 bases left in between. The CDR3 is 15 residues long. DNA for the CDR3: TGTGCCAGCAGCGGCGACCCCTGGAATAACTATGGCTACACCTTC. Amino acids: CASSGDPWNNYGYTF.